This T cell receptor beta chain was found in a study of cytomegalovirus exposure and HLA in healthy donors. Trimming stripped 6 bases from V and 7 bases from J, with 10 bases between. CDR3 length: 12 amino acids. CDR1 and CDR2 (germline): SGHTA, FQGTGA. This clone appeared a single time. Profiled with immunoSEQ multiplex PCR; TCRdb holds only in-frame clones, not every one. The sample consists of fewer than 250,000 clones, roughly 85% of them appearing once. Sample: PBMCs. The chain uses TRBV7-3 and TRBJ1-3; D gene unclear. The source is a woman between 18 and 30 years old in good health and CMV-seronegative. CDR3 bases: TGTGCCAGCAGGCTAAGTAGCAACACCATATATTTT. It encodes CASRLSSNTIYF.